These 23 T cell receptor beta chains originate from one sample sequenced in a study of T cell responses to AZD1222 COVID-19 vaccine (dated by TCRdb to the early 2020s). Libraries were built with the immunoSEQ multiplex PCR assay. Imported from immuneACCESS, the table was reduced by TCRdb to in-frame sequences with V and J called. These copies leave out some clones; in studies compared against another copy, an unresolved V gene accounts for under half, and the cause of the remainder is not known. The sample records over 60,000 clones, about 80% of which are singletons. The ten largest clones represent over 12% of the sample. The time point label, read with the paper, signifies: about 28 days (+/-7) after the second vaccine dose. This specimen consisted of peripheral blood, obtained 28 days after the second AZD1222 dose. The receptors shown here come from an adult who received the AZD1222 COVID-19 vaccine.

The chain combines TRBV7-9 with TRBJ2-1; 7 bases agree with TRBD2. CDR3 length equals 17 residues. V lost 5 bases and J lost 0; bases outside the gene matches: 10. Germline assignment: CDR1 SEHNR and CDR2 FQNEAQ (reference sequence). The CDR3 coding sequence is TGTGCCAGCAGCCCCAGACTAGCCGATAGCTCCTACAATGAGCAGTTCTTC. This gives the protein CASSPRLADSSYNEQFF.

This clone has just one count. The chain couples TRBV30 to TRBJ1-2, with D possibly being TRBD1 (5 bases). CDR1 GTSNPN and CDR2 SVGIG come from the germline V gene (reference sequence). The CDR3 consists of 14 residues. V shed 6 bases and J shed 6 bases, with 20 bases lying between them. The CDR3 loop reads CACQMMGLGDGYTF. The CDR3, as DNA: TGTGCCTGTCAAATGATGGGACTTGGAGATGGCTACACCTTC. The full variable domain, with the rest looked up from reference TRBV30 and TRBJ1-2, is SQTIHQWPATLVQPVGSPLSLECTVEGTSNPNLYWYRQAAGRGLQLLFYSVGIGQISSEVPQNLSASRPQDRQFILSSKKLLLSDSGFYLCACQMMGLGDGYTFGSGTRLTVV.

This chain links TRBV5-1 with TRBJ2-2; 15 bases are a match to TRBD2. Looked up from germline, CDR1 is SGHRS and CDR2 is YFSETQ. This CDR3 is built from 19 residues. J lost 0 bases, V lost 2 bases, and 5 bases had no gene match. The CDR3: CASSFGTSGGLTNTGELFF. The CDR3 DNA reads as TGCGCCAGCAGCTTCGGGACTAGCGGGGGGCTTACGAACACCGGGGAGCTGTTTTTT. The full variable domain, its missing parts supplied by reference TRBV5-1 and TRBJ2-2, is KAGVTQTPRYLIKTRGQQVTLSCSPISGHRSVSWYQQTPGQGLQFLFEYFSETQRNKGNFPGRFSGRQFSNSRSEMNVSTLELGDSALYLCASSFGTSGGLTNTGELFFGEGSRLTVL.

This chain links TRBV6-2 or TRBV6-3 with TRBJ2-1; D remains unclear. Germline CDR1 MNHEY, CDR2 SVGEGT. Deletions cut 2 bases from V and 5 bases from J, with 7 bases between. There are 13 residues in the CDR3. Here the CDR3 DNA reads TGTGCCAGCAGTTACCCACAGCACAATGAGCAGTTCTTC. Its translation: CASSYPQHNEQFF.

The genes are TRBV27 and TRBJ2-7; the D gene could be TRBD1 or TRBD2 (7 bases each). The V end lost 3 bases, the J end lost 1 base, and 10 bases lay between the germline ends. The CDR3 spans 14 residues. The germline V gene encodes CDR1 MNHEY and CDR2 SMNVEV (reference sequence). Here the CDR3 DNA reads TGTGCCAGCAGTTTTCAGGGGGGGTCCTACGAGCAGTACTTC. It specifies CASSFQGGSYEQYF.

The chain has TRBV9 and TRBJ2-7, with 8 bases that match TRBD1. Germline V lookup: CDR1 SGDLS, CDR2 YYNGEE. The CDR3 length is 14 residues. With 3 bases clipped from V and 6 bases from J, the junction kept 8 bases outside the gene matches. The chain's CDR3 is CASSGRTGFGEQYF. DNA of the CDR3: TGTGCCAGCAGCGGAAGGACAGGGTTTGGCGAGCAGTACTTC. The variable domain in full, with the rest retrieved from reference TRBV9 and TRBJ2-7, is DSGVTQTPKHLITATGQRVTLRCSPRSGDLSVYWYQQSLDQGLQFLIQYYNGEERAKGNILERFSAQQFPDLHSELNLSSLELGDSALYFCASSGRTGFGEQYFGPGTRLTVT.

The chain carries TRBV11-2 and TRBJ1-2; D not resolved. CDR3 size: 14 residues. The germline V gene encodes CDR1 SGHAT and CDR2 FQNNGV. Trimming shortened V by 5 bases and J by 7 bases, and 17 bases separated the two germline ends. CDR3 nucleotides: TGTGCCAGCAGCGCGATGGGCGGGCGGGGTGGCTACACCTTC. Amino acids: CASSAMGGRGGYTF.

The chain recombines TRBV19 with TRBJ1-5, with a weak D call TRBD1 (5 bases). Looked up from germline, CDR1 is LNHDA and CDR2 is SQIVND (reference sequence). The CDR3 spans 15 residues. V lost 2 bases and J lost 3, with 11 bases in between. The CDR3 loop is CASSIQAGANQPQHF. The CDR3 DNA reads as TGTGCCAGTAGTATACAGGCCGGGGCCAATCAGCCCCAGCATTTT.

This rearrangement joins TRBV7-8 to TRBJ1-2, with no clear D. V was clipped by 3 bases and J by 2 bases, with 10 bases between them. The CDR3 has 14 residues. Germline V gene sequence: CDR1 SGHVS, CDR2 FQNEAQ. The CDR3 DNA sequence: TGTGCCAGCAGCTTGGTAGCAGCAAACTATGGCTACACCTTC. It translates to CASSLVAANYGYTF.

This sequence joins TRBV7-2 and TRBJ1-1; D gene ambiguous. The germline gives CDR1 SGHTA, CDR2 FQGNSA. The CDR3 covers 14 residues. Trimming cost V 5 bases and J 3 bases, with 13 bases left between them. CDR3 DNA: TGTGCCAGCAGCGCCCAATTCGGGGACACTGAAGCTTTCTTT. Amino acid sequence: CASSAQFGDTEAFF. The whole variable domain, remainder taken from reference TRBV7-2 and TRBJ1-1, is GAGVSQSPSNKVTEKGKDVELRCDPISGHTALYWYRQSLGQGLEFLIYFQGNSAPDKSGLPSDRFSAERTGGSVSTLTIQRTQQEDSAVYLCASSAQFGDTEAFFGQGTRLTVV.

The CDR3 DNA sequence: TGTGCCAGTAGTGACCGGACGAGGCAGCCCCAGCATTTT. Translating it yields CASSDRTRQPQHF. This chain links TRBV19 with TRBJ1-5; unclear D gene. The germline gives CDR1 LNHDA, CDR2 SQIVND (reference sequence). V was trimmed by 5 bases and J by 7 bases, leaving 12 bases between them. The CDR3 is made up of 13 amino acids.

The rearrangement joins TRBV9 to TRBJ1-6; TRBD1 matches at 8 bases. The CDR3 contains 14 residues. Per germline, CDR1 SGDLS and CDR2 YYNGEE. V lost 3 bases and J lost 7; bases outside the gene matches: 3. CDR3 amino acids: CASSATGGNSPLHF. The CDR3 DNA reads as TGTGCCAGCAGCGCAACAGGGGGAAATTCACCCCTCCACTTT. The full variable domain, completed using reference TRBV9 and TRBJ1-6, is DSGVTQTPKHLITATGQRVTLRCSPRSGDLSVYWYQQSLDQGLQFLIQYYNGEERAKGNILERFSAQQFPDLHSELNLSSLELGDSALYFCASSATGGNSPLHFGNGTRLTVT.

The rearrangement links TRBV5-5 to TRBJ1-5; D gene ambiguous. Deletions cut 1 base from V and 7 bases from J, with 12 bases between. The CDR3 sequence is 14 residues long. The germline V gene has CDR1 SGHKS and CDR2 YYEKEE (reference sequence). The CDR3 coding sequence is TGTGCCAGCAGCTTGAGAGGGTCCCTACAGCCCCAGCATTTT. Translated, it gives CASSLRGSLQPQHF. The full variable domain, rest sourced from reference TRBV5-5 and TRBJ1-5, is DAGVTQSPTHLIKTRGQQVTLRCSPISGHKSVSWYQQVLGQGPQFIFQYYEKEERGRGNFPDRFSARQFPNYSSELNVNALLLGDSALYLCASSLRGSLQPQHFGDGTRLSIL.

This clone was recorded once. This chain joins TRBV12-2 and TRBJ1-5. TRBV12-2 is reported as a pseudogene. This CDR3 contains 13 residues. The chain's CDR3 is CASRSRTSQPQHF. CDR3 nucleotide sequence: TGTGCAAGTCGCTCCCGGACCTCTCAGCCCCAGCATTTT.

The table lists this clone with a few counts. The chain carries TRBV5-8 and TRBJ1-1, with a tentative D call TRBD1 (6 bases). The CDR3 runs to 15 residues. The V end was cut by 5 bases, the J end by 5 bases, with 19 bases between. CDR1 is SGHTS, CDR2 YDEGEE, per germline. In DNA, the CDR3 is TGTGCCAGCAGGAGGGTGGGGGCGAGTGATACTGAAGCTTTCTTT. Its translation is CASRRVGASDTEAFF.

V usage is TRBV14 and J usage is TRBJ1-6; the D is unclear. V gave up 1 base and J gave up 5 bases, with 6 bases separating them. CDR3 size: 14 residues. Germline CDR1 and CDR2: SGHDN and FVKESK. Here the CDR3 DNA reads TGTGCCAGCAGCCAAGGGGCCCATAATTCACCCCTCCACTTT. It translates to CASSQGAHNSPLHF.

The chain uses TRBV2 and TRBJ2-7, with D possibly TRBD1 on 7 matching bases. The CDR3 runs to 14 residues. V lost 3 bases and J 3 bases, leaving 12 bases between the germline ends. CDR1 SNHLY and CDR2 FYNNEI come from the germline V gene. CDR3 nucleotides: TGTGCCAGCAGTGAGGGGCAGGGGGGCTACGAGCAGTACTTC. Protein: CASSEGQGGYEQYF.

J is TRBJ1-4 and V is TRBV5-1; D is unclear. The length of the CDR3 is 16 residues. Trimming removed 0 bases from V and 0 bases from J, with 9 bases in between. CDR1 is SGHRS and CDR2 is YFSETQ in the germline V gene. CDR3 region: CASSLEATATNEKLFF. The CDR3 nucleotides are TGCGCCAGCAGCTTGGAGGCCACCGCAACTAATGAAAAACTGTTTTTT.

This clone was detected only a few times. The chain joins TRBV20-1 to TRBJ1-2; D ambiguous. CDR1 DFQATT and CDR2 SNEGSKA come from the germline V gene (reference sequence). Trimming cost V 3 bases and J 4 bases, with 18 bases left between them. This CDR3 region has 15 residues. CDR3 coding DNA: TGCAGTGCTAGTGTAACGGTGAAAGTTCCCTATGGCTACACCTTC. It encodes CSASVTVKVPYGYTF.

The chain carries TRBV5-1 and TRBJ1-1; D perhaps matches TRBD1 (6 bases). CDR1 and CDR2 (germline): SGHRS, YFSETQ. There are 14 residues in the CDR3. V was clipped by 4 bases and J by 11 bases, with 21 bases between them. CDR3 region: CASSPGDVRGGAFF. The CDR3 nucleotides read TGCGCCAGCAGCCCTGGAGATGTACGAGGGGGGGCTTTCTTT.

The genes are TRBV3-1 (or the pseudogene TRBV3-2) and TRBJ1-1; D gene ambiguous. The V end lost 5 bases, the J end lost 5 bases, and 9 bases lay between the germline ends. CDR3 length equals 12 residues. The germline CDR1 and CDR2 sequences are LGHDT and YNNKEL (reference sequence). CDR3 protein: CASSAFGTEAFF. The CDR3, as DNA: TGTGCCAGCAGCGCATTTGGGACTGAAGCTTTCTTT.

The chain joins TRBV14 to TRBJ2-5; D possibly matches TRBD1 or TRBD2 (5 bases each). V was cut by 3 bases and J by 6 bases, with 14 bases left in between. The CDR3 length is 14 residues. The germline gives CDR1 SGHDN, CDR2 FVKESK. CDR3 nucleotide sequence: TGTGCCAGCAGCCAGTGGTCGGGGCGTCAGACCCAGTACTTC. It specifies CASSQWSGRQTQYF.

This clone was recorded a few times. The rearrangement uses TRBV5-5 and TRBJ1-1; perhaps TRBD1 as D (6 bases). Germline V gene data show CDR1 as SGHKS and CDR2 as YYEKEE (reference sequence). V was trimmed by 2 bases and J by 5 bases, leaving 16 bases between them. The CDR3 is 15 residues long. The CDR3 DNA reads TGTGCCAGCAGCTTAACACCGGGGGCGGGTACTGAAGCTTTCTTT. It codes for CASSLTPGAGTEAFF.